The T cell receptor beta chain under discussion was sequenced for a study of T cell changes during pregnancy in multiple sclerosis. Per the germline V gene, CDR1 is MNHNY and CDR2 is SVGAGI (reference sequence). This CDR3 has 14 residues. V shed 4 bases and J 2 bases; nucleotides not matched to a gene: 2. Produced via immunoSEQ multiplex PCR; TCRdb's table is partial and in-frame only. The sample yields around 57,000 clones, 89% seen once. The chain is built from TRBV6-6 and TRBJ1-3; 7 positions agree with TRBD1. Sample: peripheral blood, taken in the first trimester of pregnancy. This sequence was found in a female donor with multiple sclerosis, enrolled in a pregnancy study. This CDR3 is CASSLTGPGNTIYF. In DNA form, the CDR3 reads TGTGCCAGCAGTTTGACAGGGCCTGGAAACACCATATATTTT.